This T cell receptor beta chain was captured by sequencing in a study of blood T cell repertoires in COVID-19. This CDR3 has 14 amino acids. V lost 0 bases, J lost 3 bases, and 11 bases lay in between. CDR1 and CDR2 from the germline V gene are GTSNPN and SVGIG (reference sequence). Participants were aged about 18 to 90 years from about 25 US areas. Participant reports of clinical history set cohort assignment. Recovery meant two consecutive negative NP/OP PCR tests, professional clearance, or resolved symptoms. Authors' methods: Amplification from reference gene primers served as the basis for estimated nucleated cell counts. Here immunoSEQ multiplex PCR was the method, and the copy in TCRdb shows in-frame clones only, minus some. D and trimming were read from the DNA, whereas the V and J calls and clone size are those reported in that table. This sample carries about 150,000 clones, more than 80% of them seen once, and the ten largest clones take roughly 3.9%.

Specimen: PBMCs or T cells enriched from blood (not recorded which). The chain couples TRBV30 to TRBJ1-2; D unclear. The origin of this receptor is a man in his fifties or sixties who had recovered from COVID-19. As DNA, the CDR3 is TGTGCCTGGAGTGTAGTGACGGCGGACTATGGCTACACCTTC. Amino acids: CAWSVVTADYGYTF.